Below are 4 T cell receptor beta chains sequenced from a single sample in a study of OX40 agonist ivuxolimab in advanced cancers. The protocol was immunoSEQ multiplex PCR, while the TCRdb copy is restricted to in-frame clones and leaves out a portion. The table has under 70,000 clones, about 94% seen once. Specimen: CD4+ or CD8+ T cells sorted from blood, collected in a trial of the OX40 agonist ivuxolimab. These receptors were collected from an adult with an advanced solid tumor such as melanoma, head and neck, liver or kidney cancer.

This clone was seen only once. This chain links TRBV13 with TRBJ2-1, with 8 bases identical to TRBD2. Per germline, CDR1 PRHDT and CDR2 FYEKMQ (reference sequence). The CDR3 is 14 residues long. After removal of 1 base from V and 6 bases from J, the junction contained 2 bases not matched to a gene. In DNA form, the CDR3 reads TGTGCCAGCAGCTTAGTTAGCGGGGCCAATGAGCAGTTCTTC. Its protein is CASSLVSGANEQFF. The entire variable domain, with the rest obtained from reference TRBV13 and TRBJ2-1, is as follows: AAGVIQSPRHLIKEKRETATLKCYPIPRHDTVYWYQQGPGQDPQFLISFYEKMQSDKGSIPDRFSAQQFSDYHSELNMSSLELGDSALYFCASSLVSGANEQFFGPGTRLTVL.

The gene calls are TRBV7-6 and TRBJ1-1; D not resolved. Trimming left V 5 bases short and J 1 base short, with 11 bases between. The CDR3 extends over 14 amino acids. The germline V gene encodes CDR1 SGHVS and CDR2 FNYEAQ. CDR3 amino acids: CASSLPGENTEAFF. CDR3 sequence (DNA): TGTGCCAGCAGCCTTCCAGGAGAGAACACTGAAGCTTTCTTT.

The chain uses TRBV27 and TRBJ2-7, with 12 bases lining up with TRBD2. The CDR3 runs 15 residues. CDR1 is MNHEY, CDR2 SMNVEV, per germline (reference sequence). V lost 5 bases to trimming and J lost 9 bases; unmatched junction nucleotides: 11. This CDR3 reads CASSPLTSGGSVQYF. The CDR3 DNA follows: TGTGCCAGCAGTCCCTTGACTAGCGGGGGCTCAGTGCAGTACTTC.

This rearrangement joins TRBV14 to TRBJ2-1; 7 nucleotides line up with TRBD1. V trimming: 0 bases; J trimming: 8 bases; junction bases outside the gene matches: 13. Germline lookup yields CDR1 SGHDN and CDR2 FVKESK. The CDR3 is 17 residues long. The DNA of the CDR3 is TGTGCCAGCAGCCAAGAGGCAGTAAGGGGGCTGTTAGATGAGCAGTTCTTC. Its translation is CASSQEAVRGLLDEQFF.